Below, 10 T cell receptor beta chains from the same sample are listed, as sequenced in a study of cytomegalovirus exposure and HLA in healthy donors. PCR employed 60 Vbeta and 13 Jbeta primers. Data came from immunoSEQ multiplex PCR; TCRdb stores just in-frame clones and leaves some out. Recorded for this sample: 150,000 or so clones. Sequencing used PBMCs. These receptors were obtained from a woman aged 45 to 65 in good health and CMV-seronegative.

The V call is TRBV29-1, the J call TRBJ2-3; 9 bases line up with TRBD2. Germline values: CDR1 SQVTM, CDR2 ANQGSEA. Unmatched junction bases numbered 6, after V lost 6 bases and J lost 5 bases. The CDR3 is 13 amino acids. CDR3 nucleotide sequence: TGCAGCGTAATAGCGGGAGTAGGAGATACGCAGTATTTT. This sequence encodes CSVIAGVGDTQYF.

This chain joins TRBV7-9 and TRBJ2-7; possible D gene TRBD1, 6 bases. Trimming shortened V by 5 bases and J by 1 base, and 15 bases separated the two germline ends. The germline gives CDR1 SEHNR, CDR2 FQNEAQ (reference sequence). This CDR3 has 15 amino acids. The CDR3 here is CASSPDRTLSYEQYF. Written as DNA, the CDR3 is TGTGCCAGCAGCCCCGACAGGACGCTTTCCTACGAGCAGTACTTC.

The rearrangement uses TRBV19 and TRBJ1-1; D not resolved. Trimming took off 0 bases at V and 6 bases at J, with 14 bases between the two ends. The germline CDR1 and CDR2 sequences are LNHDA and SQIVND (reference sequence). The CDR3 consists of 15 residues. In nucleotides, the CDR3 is TGTGCCAGTAGTATAGATCTGGAGAGGGCTGCTGAAGCTTTCTTT. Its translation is CASSIDLERAAEAFF.

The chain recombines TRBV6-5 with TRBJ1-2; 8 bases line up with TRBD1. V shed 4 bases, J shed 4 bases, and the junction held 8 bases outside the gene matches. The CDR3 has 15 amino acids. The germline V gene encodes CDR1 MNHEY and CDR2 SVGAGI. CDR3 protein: CASSFSQGARYGYTF. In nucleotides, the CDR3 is TGTGCCAGCAGTTTTTCCCAGGGGGCACGCTATGGCTACACCTTC.

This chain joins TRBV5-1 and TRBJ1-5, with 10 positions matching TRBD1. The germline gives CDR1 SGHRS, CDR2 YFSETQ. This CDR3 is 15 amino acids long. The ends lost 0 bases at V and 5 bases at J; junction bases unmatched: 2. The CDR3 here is CASSLGQGADQPQHF. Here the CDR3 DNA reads TGCGCCAGCAGCTTGGGACAGGGGGCAGATCAGCCCCAGCATTTT.

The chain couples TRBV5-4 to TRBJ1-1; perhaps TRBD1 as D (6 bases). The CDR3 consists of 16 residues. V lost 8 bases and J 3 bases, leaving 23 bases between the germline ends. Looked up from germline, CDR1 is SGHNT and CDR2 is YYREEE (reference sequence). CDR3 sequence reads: CASSFPLQGRDTEAFF. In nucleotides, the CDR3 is TGTGCCAGTTCCTTCCCTTTACAGGGTAGGGACACTGAAGCTTTCTTT. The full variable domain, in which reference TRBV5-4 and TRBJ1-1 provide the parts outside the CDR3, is ETGVTQSPTHLIKTRGQQVTLRCSSQSGHNTVSWYQQALGQGPQFIFQYYREEENGRGNFPPRFSGLQFPNYSSELNVNALELDDSALYLCASSFPLQGRDTEAFFGQGTRLTVV.

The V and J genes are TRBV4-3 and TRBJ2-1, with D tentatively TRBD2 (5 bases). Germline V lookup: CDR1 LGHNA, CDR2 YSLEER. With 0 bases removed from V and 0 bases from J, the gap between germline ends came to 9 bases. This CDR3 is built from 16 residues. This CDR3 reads CASSQDPGISYNEQFF. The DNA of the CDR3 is TGCGCCAGCAGCCAAGACCCGGGAATCTCCTACAATGAGCAGTTCTTC.

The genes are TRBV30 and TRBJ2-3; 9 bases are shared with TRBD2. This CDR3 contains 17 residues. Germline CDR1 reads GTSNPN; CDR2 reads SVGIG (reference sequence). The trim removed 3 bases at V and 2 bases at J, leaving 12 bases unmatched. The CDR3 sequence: CAWRRGLAGTSTDTQYF. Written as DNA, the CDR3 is TGTGCCTGGAGAAGGGGTCTAGCGGGGACCTCCACAGATACGCAGTATTTT.

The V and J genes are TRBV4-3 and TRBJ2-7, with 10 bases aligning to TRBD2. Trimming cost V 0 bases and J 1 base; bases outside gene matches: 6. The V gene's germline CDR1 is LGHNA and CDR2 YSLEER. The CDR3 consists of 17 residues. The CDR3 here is CASSQDAGTSVSYEQYF. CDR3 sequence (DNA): TGCGCCAGCAGCCAAGATGCCGGGACTAGCGTATCCTACGAGCAGTACTTC.

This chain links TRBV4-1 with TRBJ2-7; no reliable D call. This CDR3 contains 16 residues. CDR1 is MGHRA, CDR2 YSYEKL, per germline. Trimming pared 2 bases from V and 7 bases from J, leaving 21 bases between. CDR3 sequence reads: CASSQPTGTRTREQYF. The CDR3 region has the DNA TGCGCCAGCAGCCAACCTACTGGAACACGAACGAGGGAGCAGTACTTC.